This passage covers 11 T cell receptor beta chains from one sample sequenced in a study of CD8 T cells in Susac syndrome. A quantity of about 0.45 to 1 ug RNA underwent reverse transcription using random hexamers. A single record per CDR3 protein comes from TCRdb applying MiXCR to the immunoSEQ multiplex PCR reads. The table has just over 150,000 distinct CDR3 sequences, about 94% seen once; the top ten hold around 0.21%. What was sequenced was CD8+ T cells from PBMCs. These receptors all come from a human donor with multiple sclerosis.

V gene TRBV13 combines with J gene TRBJ2-5; 7 bases align to TRBD1. There are 16 residues in the CDR3. Per the germline V gene, CDR1 is PRHDT and CDR2 is FYEKMQ (reference sequence). Trimming cost V 4 bases and J 3 bases; bases outside gene matches: 11. In nucleotides, the CDR3 is TGTGCCAGCAGCTCTCTAACAGGGGCAAGAAAAGAGACCCAGTACTTC. Its protein is CASSSLTGARKETQYF. The variable domain in full, with the rest retrieved from reference TRBV13 and TRBJ2-5, is AAGVIQSPRHLIKEKRETATLKCYPIPRHDTVYWYQQGPGQDPQFLISFYEKMQSDKGSIPDRFSAQQFSDYHSELNMSSLELGDSALYFCASSSLTGARKETQYFGPGTRLLVL.

V gene TRBV6-6 combines with J gene TRBJ1-4; D not resolved. The V gene lost 4 bases and the J gene lost 8 bases, with 17 bases spanning the gap. Germline values: CDR1 MNHNY, CDR2 SVGAGI (reference sequence). The CDR3 has 15 residues. The CDR3 sequence: CASSSSIGPAEKLFF. The CDR3 DNA sequence: TGTGCCAGCAGTTCCTCCATTGGCCCTGCGGAAAAACTGTTTTTT.

The chain joins TRBV30 to TRBJ1-1, with unresolved D. The germline V gene encodes CDR1 GTSNPN and CDR2 SVGIG (reference sequence). V lost 3 bases to trimming and J lost 1 base, with 3 bases between them. The CDR3 is 11 amino acids. The chain's CDR3 is CAWRPNTEAFF. Here the CDR3 DNA reads TGTGCCTGGAGGCCGAACACTGAAGCTTTCTTT.

The chain has TRBV27 and TRBJ2-3, with TRBD2 as a possible D gene (6 bases). The V gene lost 5 bases and the J gene lost 6 bases, with 9 bases spanning the gap. Looked up from germline, CDR1 is MNHEY and CDR2 is SMNVEV (reference sequence). This CDR3 region has 12 residues. CDR3 in DNA: TGTGCCAGCAGTCGCGGGGTTGATACGCAGTATTTT. It translates to CASSRGVDTQYF.

The V call is TRBV27, the J call TRBJ2-7; TRBD2 aligns across 10 bases. The length of the CDR3 is 15 residues. Trimming at V came to 8 bases and at J to 2 bases, leaving 9 bases not matched to a gene. The V gene's germline CDR1 is MNHEY and CDR2 SMNVEV (reference sequence). CDR3 amino acids: CASSFQRGGPYEQYF. The CDR3, as DNA: TGTGCCAGCTCCTTCCAGCGGGGGGGCCCCTACGAGCAGTACTTC.

In its sample, this clonotype was seen once. V gene TRBV2 combines with J gene TRBJ2-7, with 9 bases matching TRBD1. The V gene's germline CDR1 is SNHLY and CDR2 FYNNEI. This CDR3 region has 15 residues. With 7 bases clipped from V and 4 bases from J, the junction kept 11 bases outside the gene matches. The CDR3 DNA reads TGTGCCAGCACGCTTCGGGACAGGGCATCATACGAGCAGTACTTC. Its translation: CASTLRDRASYEQYF.

The chain uses TRBV14 and TRBJ1-2; D uncertain. V lost 4 bases, J lost 4 bases, and 34 bases lay in between. Germline V gene lookup returns CDR1 SGHDN and CDR2 FVKESK. The CDR3 has 21 amino acids. The CDR3 coding sequence is TGTGCCAGCAGCCGATACAAGGACGGACGGGCGCAAATCACCAACATCTATGGCTACACCTTC. Protein product: CASSRYKDGRAQITNIYGYTF.

V and J are TRBV11-1 and TRBJ2-7; 7 nucleotides line up with TRBD1. Germline V CDR1 and CDR2: SGHAT, FQDESV (reference sequence). J gave up 0 bases and V 5 bases, and 7 bases lay outside the gene matches. The CDR3 runs to 15 residues. Written as DNA, the CDR3 is TGTGCCAGCAGCCCCCCGACAGGGTCCTCCTACGAGCAGTACTTC. Translating gives CASSPPTGSSYEQYF.

The chain has TRBV12-3 or TRBV12-4 and TRBJ1-1; unclear D gene. V was cut by 3 bases and J by 0 bases, with 5 bases left in between. The CDR3 is 13 residues long. CDR3 in amino acids: CASSFSLNTEAFF. The CDR3 DNA follows: TGTGCCAGCAGTTTTTCGTTGAACACTGAAGCTTTCTTT.

V gene TRBV7-9 combines with J gene TRBJ1-1, with D hard to call. The ends were cut back, 3 bases at V and 1 base at J, with 12 bases in the middle. Per germline, CDR1 SEHNR and CDR2 FQNEAQ (reference sequence). This CDR3 contains 15 residues. The DNA for the CDR3 is TGTGCCAGCAGCTTTGGCGGCATCCCGAACACTGAAGCTTTCTTT. The encoded protein is CASSFGGIPNTEAFF.

J is TRBJ2-7 and V is TRBV25-1; no definite D call. The CDR3 length is 14 residues. Per the germline V gene, CDR1 is MGHDK and CDR2 is SYGVNS. V dropped 1 base and J dropped 2 bases, with 9 bases sitting between them. CDR3 coding DNA: TGTGCCAGCAGTGAATCTCATACCACCTACGAGCAGTACTTC. Amino acids: CASSESHTTYEQYF.